This T cell receptor beta chain was profiled in a study of Ad26.COV2.S vaccination and SARS-CoV-2 variants (dated by TCRdb to 2020 to 2023). General notes on the study: Vaccine-arm donors were drawn from COV1001, a multicentre, randomized, double-blind, placebo-controlled phase I-IIa trial of Ad26.COV2.S in healthy adults. Ad26.COV2.S was administered intramuscularly at 5 x 10^10 or 1 x 10^11 viral particles, either as a single shot or as two shots given 56 days apart. TCRbeta repertoire sequencing served as the tool for gauging how specific and how broad the SARS-CoV-2-reactive T cell receptors were following Ad26.COV2.S vaccination. A total of approximately 32 samples were included in the TCR-sequenced set, comprising roughly 19 Ad26.COV2.S vaccine recipients, 5 placebo recipients and 8 SARS-CoV-2 convalescent individuals. Trial participants were randomized into five groups of five: low-dose or high-dose Ad26.COV2.S given once or twice, or placebo on both occasions. Throughout the experiments and outcome assessment, investigators stayed blinded to trial group allocation. The research as a whole found: It was noted by the authors that total T cell responses may have been underestimated by the TCR breadth and depth analyses. Compared with placebo recipients, Ad26.COV2.S recipients showed higher spike-specific TCR breadth (P = 0.0014). After vaccination, spike-specific CD8+ and CD4+ T cell responses were reported to show substantial breadth. Vaccine and placebo recipients had similar non-spike TCR breadth, a finding consistent with the vaccine containing only spike. The study was not powered to compare responses between vaccine doses or regimens.

TCRbeta CDR3 regions were sequenced with the immunoSEQ Assay. After extraction, genomic DNA underwent amplification by bias-controlled multiplex PCR, followed by high-throughput sequencing. In the paper's pipeline: To quantify the absolute abundance of every unique TCRbeta CDR3 region, sequences were collapsed and filtered. T cell fraction was estimated by normalization of TCRbeta template counts to usable DNA, with usable DNA being measured through amplification of reference genes present in all nucleated cells. Repertoire TCRs were annotated as SARS-CoV-2-specific when V gene, CDR3 amino acid sequence and J gene were exactly matched to a known reactive TCR set. The reference SARS-CoV-2 TCR set came from MIRA and was filtered for enrichment in COVID-19-positive ImmuneCODE repertoires, removing public or cross-reactive TCRs. Using the MIRA antigens, annotated TCRs were further analysed by specific ORF or by position within an ORF. Depth was the summed frequency of annotated unique rearrangements, while breadth was defined as annotated unique rearrangements over total unique productive rearrangements. TCR breadth was compared between groups using two-sided Wilcoxon rank-sum tests. Imported from immuneACCESS, the table was reduced by TCRdb to in-frame sequences with V and J called. These copies leave out some clones; in studies compared against another copy, an unresolved V gene accounts for under half, and the cause of the remainder is not known. That table furnishes V, J and clone size, whereas the DNA furnished D and trimming. The sample table shows about 500,000 clones, and 89% are seen once. The ten biggest clones cover more than 1.5% of the sample.

Reading the germline V gene (reference sequence) gives CDR1 SEHNR and CDR2 FQNEAQ. V gives up 6 bases and J gives up 6 bases, and the segment between their germline ends measures 21 bases. The CDR3 has 16 amino acids, counting the end cysteine and phenylalanine. Only CDR3 DNA remains: 48 bases, in frame from the first base. Note on this clone: The antigen it binds to is not known. No much larger clone is present one base from it, and per-base qualities are unavailable.

Explained via the paper, the treatment or condition label denotes: 19 received Ad26.COV2.S at low or high dose, single or two shots; five or six received placebo; per-sample allocation not given. Repertoires of vaccine and placebo recipients were sequenced from samples taken on day 63 after the first injection. In Cohort 1b, around 25 adults aged 18-55 years were enrolled at a single site in Boston, USA, between 29 July and 7 August 2020. Ad26.COV2.S was a replication-incompetent adenovirus type 26 vector that expressed a prefusion-stabilized SARS-CoV-2 spike protein derived from the original Wuhan strain.

Recombination connected TRBV7-9 to TRBJ2-1, with the D gene not confidently named. The starting material was peripheral blood, obtained in a trial of Ad26.COV2.S vaccine versus placebo. This TCR derives from a person between 18 and 60 years old who received the Ad26.COV2.S COVID-19 vaccine or a placebo. CDR3 reads: CASSYPLWTRTNEQFF. The bases read TGTGCCAGCAGTTATCCCCTATGGACCCGTACCAATGAGCAGTTCTTC.